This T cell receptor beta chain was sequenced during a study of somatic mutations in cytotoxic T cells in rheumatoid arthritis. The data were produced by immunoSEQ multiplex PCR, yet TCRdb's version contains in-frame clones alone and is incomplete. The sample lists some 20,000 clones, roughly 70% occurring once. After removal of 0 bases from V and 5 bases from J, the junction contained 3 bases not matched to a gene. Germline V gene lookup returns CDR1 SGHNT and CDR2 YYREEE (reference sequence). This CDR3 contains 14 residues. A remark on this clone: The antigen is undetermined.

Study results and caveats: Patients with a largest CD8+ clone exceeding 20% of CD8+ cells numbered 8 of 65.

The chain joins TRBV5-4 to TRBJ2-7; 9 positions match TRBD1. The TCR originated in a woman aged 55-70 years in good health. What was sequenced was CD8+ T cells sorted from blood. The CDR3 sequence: CASSLEGQGNEQYF. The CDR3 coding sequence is TGTGCCAGCAGCTTGGAGGGACAGGGTAACGAGCAGTACTTC. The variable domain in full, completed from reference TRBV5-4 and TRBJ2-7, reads ETGVTQSPTHLIKTRGQQVTLRCSSQSGHNTVSWYQQALGQGPQFIFQYYREEENGRGNFPPRFSGLQFPNYSSELNVNALELDDSALYLCASSLEGQGNEQYFGPGTRLTVT.